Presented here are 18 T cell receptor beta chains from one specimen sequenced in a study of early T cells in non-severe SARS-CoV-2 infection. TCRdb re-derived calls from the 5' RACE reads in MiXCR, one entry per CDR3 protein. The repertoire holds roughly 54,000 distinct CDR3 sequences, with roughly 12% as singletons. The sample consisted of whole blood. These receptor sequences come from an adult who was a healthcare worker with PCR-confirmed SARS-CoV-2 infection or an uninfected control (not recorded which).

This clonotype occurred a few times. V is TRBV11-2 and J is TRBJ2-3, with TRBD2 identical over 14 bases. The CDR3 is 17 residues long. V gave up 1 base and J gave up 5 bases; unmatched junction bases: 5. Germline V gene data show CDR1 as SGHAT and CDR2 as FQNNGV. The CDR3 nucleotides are TGTGCCAGCAGCTTAGGTGGGACTAGCGGGGGCCAAGATACGCAGTATTTT. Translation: CASSLGGTSGGQDTQYF.

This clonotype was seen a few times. The CDR3 coding sequence is TGCGCCAGCAGCTTCGGTATGGCGAGCACAGATACGCAGTATTTT. Translation: CASSFGMASTDTQYF. The chain carries TRBV5-1 and TRBJ2-3, with D unresolved. The V end lost 2 bases, the J end lost 0 bases, and 10 bases lay between the germline ends. The V gene's germline CDR1 is SGHRS and CDR2 YFSETQ. The CDR3 has 15 amino acids. Complete variable domain (other parts from reference TRBV5-1 and TRBJ2-3): KAGVTQTPRYLIKTRGQQVTLSCSPISGHRSVSWYQQTPGQGLQFLFEYFSETQRNKGNFPGRFSGRQFSNSRSEMNVSTLELGDSALYLCASSFGMASTDTQYFGPGTRLTVL.

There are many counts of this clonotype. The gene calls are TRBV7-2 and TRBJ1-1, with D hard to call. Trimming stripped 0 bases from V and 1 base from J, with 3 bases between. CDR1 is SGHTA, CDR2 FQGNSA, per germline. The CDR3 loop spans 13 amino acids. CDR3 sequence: CASSLAGNTEAFF. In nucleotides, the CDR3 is TGTGCCAGCAGCTTAGCAGGGAACACTGAAGCTTTCTTT.

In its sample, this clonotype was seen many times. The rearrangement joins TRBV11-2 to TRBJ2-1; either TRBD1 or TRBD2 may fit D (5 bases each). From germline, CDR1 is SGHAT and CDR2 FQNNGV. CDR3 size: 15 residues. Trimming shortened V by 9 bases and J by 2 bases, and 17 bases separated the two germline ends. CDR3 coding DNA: TGTGCCAGTAGGAGCCCTCGGGGCGCCTACAATGAGCAGTTCTTC. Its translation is CASRSPRGAYNEQFF.

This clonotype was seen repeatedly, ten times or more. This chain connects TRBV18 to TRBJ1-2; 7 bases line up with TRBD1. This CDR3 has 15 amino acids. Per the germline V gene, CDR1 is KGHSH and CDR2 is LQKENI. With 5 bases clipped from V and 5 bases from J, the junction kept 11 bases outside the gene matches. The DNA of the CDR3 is TGTGCCAGCTCAGACTACGGACAGGCAGTATATGGCTACACCTTC. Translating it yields CASSDYGQAVYGYTF. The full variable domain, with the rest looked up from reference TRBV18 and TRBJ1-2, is NAGVMQNPRHLVRRRGQEARLRCSPMKGHSHVYWYRQLPEEGLKFMVYLQKENIIDESGMPKERFSAEFPKEGPSILRIQQVVRGDSAAYFCASSDYGQAVYGYTFGSGTRLTVV.

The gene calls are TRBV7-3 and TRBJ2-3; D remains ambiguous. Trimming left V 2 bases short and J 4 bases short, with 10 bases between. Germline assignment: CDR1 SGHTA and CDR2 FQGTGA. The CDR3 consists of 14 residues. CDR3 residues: CASSLDRRSDTQYF. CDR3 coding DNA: TGTGCCAGCAGCTTAGATCGCAGGTCAGATACGCAGTATTTT.

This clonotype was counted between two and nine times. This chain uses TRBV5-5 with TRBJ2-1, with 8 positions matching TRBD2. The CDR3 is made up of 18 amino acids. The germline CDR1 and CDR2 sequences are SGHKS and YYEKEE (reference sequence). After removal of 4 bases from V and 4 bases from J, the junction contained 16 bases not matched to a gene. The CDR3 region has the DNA TGTGCCAGCAGCCCCCGGGAGCGGGAGACCCTCCTTTACAATGAGCAGTTCTTC. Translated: CASSPRERETLLYNEQFF. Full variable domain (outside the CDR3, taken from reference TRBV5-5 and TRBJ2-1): DAGVTQSPTHLIKTRGQQVTLRCSPISGHKSVSWYQQVLGQGPQFIFQYYEKEERGRGNFPDRFSARQFPNYSSELNVNALLLGDSALYLCASSPRERETLLYNEQFFGPGTRLTVL.

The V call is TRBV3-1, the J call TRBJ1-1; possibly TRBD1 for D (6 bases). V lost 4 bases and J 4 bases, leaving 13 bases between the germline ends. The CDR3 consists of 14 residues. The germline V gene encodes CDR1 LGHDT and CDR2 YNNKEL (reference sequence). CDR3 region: CASSPQGLGTEAFF. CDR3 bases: TGTGCCAGCAGCCCGCAGGGGCTTGGCACTGAAGCTTTCTTT.

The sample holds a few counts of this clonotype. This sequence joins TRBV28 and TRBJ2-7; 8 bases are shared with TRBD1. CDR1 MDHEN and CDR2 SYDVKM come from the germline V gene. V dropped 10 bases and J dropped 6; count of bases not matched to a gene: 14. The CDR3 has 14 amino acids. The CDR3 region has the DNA TGTGCCACCGAATTTCAGGGGGCGCGGGTCGAGCAGTACTTC. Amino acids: CATEFQGARVEQYF.

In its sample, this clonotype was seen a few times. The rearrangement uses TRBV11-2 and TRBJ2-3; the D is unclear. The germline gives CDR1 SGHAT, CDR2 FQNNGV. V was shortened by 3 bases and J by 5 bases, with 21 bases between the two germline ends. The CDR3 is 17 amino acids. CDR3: CASSFSANWQAVDTQYF. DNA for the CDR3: TGTGCCAGCAGCTTTTCCGCCAATTGGCAGGCCGTAGATACGCAGTATTTT.

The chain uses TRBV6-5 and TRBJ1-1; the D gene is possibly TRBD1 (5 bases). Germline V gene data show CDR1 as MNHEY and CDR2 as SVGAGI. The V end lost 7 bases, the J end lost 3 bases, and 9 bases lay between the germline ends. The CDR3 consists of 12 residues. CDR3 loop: CASTGGYTEAFF. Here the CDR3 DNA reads TGTGCCAGCACTGGGGGTTACACTGAAGCTTTCTTT.

CDR3 in DNA: TGTGCCAGCAGTCCTCCCCCTGGAAACACCATATATTTT. Encoded protein: CASSPPPGNTIYF. The chain carries TRBV28 and TRBJ1-3; D not resolved. The germline CDR1 and CDR2 sequences are MDHEN and SYDVKM. The V end lost 5 bases, the J end lost 2 bases, and 7 bases lay between the germline ends. The CDR3 loop spans 13 amino acids.

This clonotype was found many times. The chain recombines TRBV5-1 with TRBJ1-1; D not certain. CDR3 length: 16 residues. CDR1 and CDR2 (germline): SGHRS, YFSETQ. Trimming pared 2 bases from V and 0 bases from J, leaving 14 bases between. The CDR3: CASSFFLGELNTEAFF. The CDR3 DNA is TGCGCCAGCAGCTTCTTCCTCGGGGAATTGAACACTGAAGCTTTCTTT. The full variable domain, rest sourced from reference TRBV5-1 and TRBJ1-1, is KAGVTQTPRYLIKTRGQQVTLSCSPISGHRSVSWYQQTPGQGLQFLFEYFSETQRNKGNFPGRFSGRQFSNSRSEMNVSTLELGDSALYLCASSFFLGELNTEAFFGQGTRLTVV.

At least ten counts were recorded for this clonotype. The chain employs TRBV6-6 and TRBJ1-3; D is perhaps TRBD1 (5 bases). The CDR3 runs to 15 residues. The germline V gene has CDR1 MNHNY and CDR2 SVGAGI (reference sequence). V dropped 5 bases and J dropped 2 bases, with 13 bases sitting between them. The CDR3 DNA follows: TGTGCCAGCAGTAGAGGCCAGGGAACTGGAAACACCATATATTTT. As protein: CASSRGQGTGNTIYF.

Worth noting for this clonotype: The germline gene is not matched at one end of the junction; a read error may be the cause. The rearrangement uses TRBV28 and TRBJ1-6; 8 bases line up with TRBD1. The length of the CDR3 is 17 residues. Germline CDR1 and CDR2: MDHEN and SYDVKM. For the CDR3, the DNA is TGTGCCAGCAGTTTATCCCACGGGACAGGTTATACTTCACCCCTCCACTTT. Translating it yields CASSLSHGTGYTSPLHF. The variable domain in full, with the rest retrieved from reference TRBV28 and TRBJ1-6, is DVKVTQSSRYLVKRTGEKVFLECVQDMDHENMFWYRQDPGLGLRLIYFSYDVKMKEKGDIPEGYSVSREKKERFSLILESASTNQTSMYLCASSLSHGTGYTSPLHFGNGTRLTVT.

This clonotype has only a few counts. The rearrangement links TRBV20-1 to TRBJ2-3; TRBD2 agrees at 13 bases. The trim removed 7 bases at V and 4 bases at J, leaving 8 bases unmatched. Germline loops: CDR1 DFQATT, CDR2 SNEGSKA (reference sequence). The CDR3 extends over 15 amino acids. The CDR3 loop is CSVSSTSGGSDTQYF. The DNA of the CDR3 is TGCAGTGTTTCATCGACTAGCGGGGGGTCAGATACGCAGTATTTT.

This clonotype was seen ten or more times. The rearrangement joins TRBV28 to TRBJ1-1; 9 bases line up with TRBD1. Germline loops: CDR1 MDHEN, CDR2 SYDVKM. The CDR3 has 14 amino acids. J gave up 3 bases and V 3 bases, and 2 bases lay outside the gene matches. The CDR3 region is CASSFGQGYTEAFF. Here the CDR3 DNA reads TGTGCCAGCAGTTTCGGACAGGGGTACACTGAAGCTTTCTTT.

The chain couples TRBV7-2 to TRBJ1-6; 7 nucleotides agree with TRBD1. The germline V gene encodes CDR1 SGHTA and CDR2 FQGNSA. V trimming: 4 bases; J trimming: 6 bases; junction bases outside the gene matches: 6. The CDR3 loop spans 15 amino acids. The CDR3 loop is CASSSSRDSNSPLHF. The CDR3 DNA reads TGTGCCAGCAGCTCCTCCCGGGACAGTAATTCACCCCTCCACTTT.